Below are 32 T cell receptor beta chains sequenced from a single sample in a study of cytomegalovirus exposure and HLA in healthy donors. The PCR contained 60 Vbeta and 13 Jbeta primers. Profiled with immunoSEQ multiplex PCR; TCRdb holds only in-frame clones, not every one. In the table there are some 140,000 clones, roughly 83% of which are singletons. The specimen sequenced was PBMCs. Receptors were obtained from a female donor in good health and CMV-seronegative.

V and J are TRBV5-1 and TRBJ1-2, with 9 bases matching TRBD1. Germline V gene sequence: CDR1 SGHRS, CDR2 YFSETQ. The length of the CDR3 is 15 residues. V lost 5 bases, J lost 6 bases, and 11 bases stayed unmatched. The DNA of the CDR3 is TGCGCCAGCAGTGAAGGGAGAACAGGGGGCGATGGCTACACCTTC. Amino acids: CASSEGRTGGDGYTF.

The chain joins TRBV6-6 to TRBJ1-2, with 9 bases matching TRBD1. CDR1 is MNHNY, CDR2 SVGAGI, per germline (reference sequence). The CDR3 runs 13 residues. V lost 5 bases and J lost 7; bases outside the gene matches: 5. CDR3 residues: CASSPQGASGYTF. CDR3 DNA sequence: TGTGCCAGCAGTCCACAGGGGGCGAGTGGCTACACCTTC.

This chain joins TRBV5-1 and TRBJ2-2, with TRBD1 matching over 8 bases. Trimming at V came to 3 bases and at J to 0 bases, leaving 4 bases not matched to a gene. The CDR3 sequence is 16 residues long. The V gene's germline CDR1 is SGHRS and CDR2 YFSETQ. CDR3 sequence (DNA): TGCGCCAGCAGCTGGACAGGGCCACCGAACACCGGGGAGCTGTTTTTT. Translation: CASSWTGPPNTGELFF.

This clone was picked up a small number of times. The chain employs TRBV11-2 and TRBJ2-5; D might be TRBD1 (6 bases). Germline V gene sequence: CDR1 SGHAT, CDR2 FQNNGV. V lost 5 bases and J 4 bases, leaving 17 bases between the germline ends. The CDR3 is 15 amino acids. The CDR3 region has the DNA TGTGCCAGCAGCCGTCGGACAGTTCTGGGAGAGACCCAGTACTTC. Its protein is CASSRRTVLGETQYF.

This sequence joins TRBV28 and TRBJ2-7; D gene unclear. The length of the CDR3 is 12 residues. Germline loops: CDR1 MDHEN, CDR2 SYDVKM. Trimming shortened V by 5 bases and J by 7 bases, and 12 bases separated the two germline ends. CDR3 amino acids: CASSTTNGEQYF. The CDR3 DNA follows: TGTGCCAGCAGTACGACCAACGGGGAGCAGTACTTC.

The chain couples TRBV27 to TRBJ2-1; 12 positions match TRBD2. The V gene end was trimmed by 2 bases and the J gene end by 4 bases; junction bases not matched to a gene: 6. There are 17 residues in the CDR3. Germline V gene data show CDR1 as MNHEY and CDR2 as SMNVEV (reference sequence). The chain's CDR3 is CASSLRLAGAFYNEQFF. The DNA of the CDR3 is TGTGCCAGCAGTTTAAGACTAGCGGGAGCGTTTTACAATGAGCAGTTCTTC.

This chain connects TRBV28 to TRBJ2-1; 14 bases line up with TRBD2. This CDR3 contains 16 residues. Trimming removed 5 bases from V and 7 bases from J; junction bases left unmatched: 7. Germline values: CDR1 MDHEN, CDR2 SYDVKM. The CDR3 here is CASSLPGTSGGNEQFF. Written as DNA, the CDR3 is TGTGCCAGCAGTCTTCCCGGGACTAGCGGGGGTAATGAGCAGTTCTTC.

This chain joins TRBV30 and TRBJ2-7, with D perhaps matching TRBD2 (6 bases). V lost 7 bases and J lost 3, with 19 bases in between. Germline V CDR1 and CDR2: GTSNPN, SVGIG (reference sequence). This CDR3 region has 14 residues. Here the CDR3 reads CAYSLRASDYEQYF. The CDR3, as DNA: TGTGCCTACTCCCTGAGGGCTAGCGACTACGAGCAGTACTTC.

This chain connects TRBV5-6 to TRBJ2-7, with D perhaps matching TRBD1 (5 bases). Germline V gene sequence: CDR1 SGHDT, CDR2 YYEEEE. The CDR3 spans 14 residues. Between the trimmed V and J ends, which lost 7 bases and 3 bases, there was a span of 17 bases. The CDR3 loop reads CASARPGPIYEQYF. The CDR3 DNA follows: TGTGCCAGCGCACGCCCAGGGCCCATCTACGAGCAGTACTTC.

The V and J genes are TRBV6-6 and TRBJ1-4, with D maybe TRBD1 (5 bases). The CDR3 length is 12 residues. The germline V gene has CDR1 MNHNY and CDR2 SVGAGI (reference sequence). V gave up 6 bases and J gave up 11 bases, with 13 bases separating them. The CDR3 nucleotides read TGTGCCAGCAGGATCAGGGATGGTAAACTGTTTTTT. This translates into CASRIRDGKLFF.

The chain couples TRBV10-1 to TRBJ1-2; a possible D gene is TRBD1 (5 bases). The CDR3 is 14 amino acids. V was pared by 6 bases and J by 6 bases, with 17 bases between. Germline assignment: CDR1 WNHNN and CDR2 SYGVQD (reference sequence). The CDR3 region is CASSPGGGADGYTF. The CDR3 DNA is TGCGCCAGCAGCCCAGGAGGCGGGGCGGATGGCTACACCTTC.

The genes are TRBV4-1 and TRBJ2-7, with 10 bases lining up with TRBD1. CDR3 length: 15 amino acids. The V and J ends lost 1 base and 6 bases, in that order; junction bases with no gene match: 6. Germline V CDR1 and CDR2: MGHRA, YSYEKL. This CDR3 reads CASSQAGQGTVEQYF. CDR3 coding DNA: TGCGCCAGCAGCCAAGCGGGACAGGGGACGGTCGAGCAGTACTTC.

The rearrangement uses TRBV23-1 and TRBJ2-5; D may be TRBD2 (5 bases). The end of the DNA is better explained by TRBJ2-7, so the J call may be wrong. TRBV23-1 is assigned to the ORF class and has an uncertain function. The CDR3 runs to 15 residues. The CDR3 coding sequence is TGCGCCAGGCTGTCCCCCCTCTGGGGAGTCTACGAGCAGTACTTC. Its translation is CARLSPLWGVYEQYF.

This chain uses TRBV6-6 with TRBJ2-2; D is perhaps TRBD1 (5 bases). This CDR3 has 16 amino acids. Germline V CDR1 and CDR2: MNHNY, SVGAGI (reference sequence). With 8 bases removed from V and 0 bases from J, the gap between germline ends came to 16 bases. Here the CDR3 reads CASLGPSTANTGELFF. CDR3 sequence (DNA): TGTGCCAGCCTAGGTCCCTCGACAGCGAACACCGGGGAGCTGTTTTTT.

V is TRBV10-3 and J is TRBJ2-7, with 7 bases identical to TRBD1. Per germline, CDR1 ENHRY and CDR2 SYGVKD. This CDR3 spans 16 amino acids. With 8 bases clipped from V and 1 base from J, the junction kept 14 bases outside the gene matches. The CDR3 here is CAIQDRIRQGSYEQYF. As DNA, the CDR3 is TGTGCCATCCAAGACCGGATCAGACAGGGATCCTACGAGCAGTACTTC.

The chain links TRBV2 to TRBJ1-2, with 9 bases fitting TRBD1. The CDR3 is 15 residues long. Trimming took 2 bases from V and 4 from J; bases not matched to a gene: 5. Germline V gene sequence: CDR1 SNHLY, CDR2 FYNNEI. The DNA for the CDR3 is TGTGCCAGCAGTGAATATCGGACAGGGGTCTATGGCTACACCTTC. Translated, it gives CASSEYRTGVYGYTF.

The DNA for the CDR3 is TGTGCCAGCAGCGGAACAGGGGGCAACACTGAAGCTTTCTTT. Its translation: CASSGTGGNTEAFF. J is TRBJ1-1 and V is TRBV5-6; TRBD1 aligns across 9 bases. The CDR3 is 14 amino acids. Losses at the gene ends were 4 bases for V and 2 bases for J; bases not matched to a gene: 3. From germline, CDR1 is SGHDT and CDR2 YYEEEE.

This rearrangement joins TRBV30 to TRBJ1-5; unclear D gene. The ends were cut back, 2 bases at V and 9 bases at J, with 11 bases in the middle. Germline V gene lookup returns CDR1 GTSNPN and CDR2 SVGIG (reference sequence). This CDR3 comprises 12 residues. CDR3 in DNA: TGTGCCTGGAGTATCTGGGAGGGGCCCCAGCATTTT. This encodes CAWSIWEGPQHF.

This chain uses TRBV2 with TRBJ2-7, with 13 bases fitting TRBD2. Germline CDR1 is SNHLY and CDR2 is FYNNEI. The CDR3 sequence is 14 residues long. Losses at the gene ends were 7 bases for V and 2 bases for J; bases not matched to a gene: 2. The CDR3 is CASKGLAGTYEQYF. The DNA of the CDR3 is TGTGCCAGCAAGGGACTAGCGGGAACCTACGAGCAGTACTTC.

This CDR3 is CASSLAGQGGHEQYF. The CDR3 nucleotides read TGTGCCAGCAGCTTAGCGGGGCAGGGGGGTCACGAGCAGTACTTC. The chain uses TRBV7-9 and TRBJ2-7, with a possible D match to TRBD1 (7 bases). Germline CDR1 SEHNR, CDR2 FQNEAQ (reference sequence). This CDR3 comprises 15 residues. The V end was cut by 0 bases, the J end by 5 bases, with 14 bases between.

The chain joins TRBV27 to TRBJ1-5; weak D call: TRBD1 (6 bases). Germline assignment: CDR1 MNHEY and CDR2 SMNVEV (reference sequence). Trimming shortened V by 6 bases and J by 3 bases, and 12 bases separated the two germline ends. The CDR3 contains 14 residues. CDR3 protein: CASSRGGNNQPQHF. DNA for the CDR3: TGTGCCAGCAGCAGGGGTGGTAACAATCAGCCCCAGCATTTT.

J is TRBJ2-5 and V is TRBV6-5, with 7 nucleotides matching TRBD2. The germline CDR1 and CDR2 sequences are MNHEY and SVGAGI. Trimming at V came to 0 bases and at J to 4 bases, leaving 2 bases not matched to a gene. The CDR3 is made up of 14 amino acids. CDR3 bases: TGTGCCAGCAGTTACTCGGGGGGGACAGAGACCCAGTACTTC. Encoded protein: CASSYSGGTETQYF.

The rearrangement links TRBV12-5 to TRBJ1-1; no firm D call. This CDR3 is 15 amino acids long. Germline V gives CDR1 LGHNT, CDR2 FRNRAP. The V end lost 0 bases, the J end lost 1 base, and 9 bases lay between the germline ends. This chain's CDR3 is CASGLVQSGNTEAFF. CDR3 coding DNA: TGTGCTAGTGGTTTGGTACAATCAGGGAACACTGAAGCTTTCTTT.

CDR3 residues: CASGPDRVGYF. DNA for the CDR3: TGTGCTAGTGGTCCGGACAGGGTCGGGTACTTC. The V gene is TRBV12-5, the J gene TRBJ2-5, with TRBD1 matching over 8 bases. J gave up 13 bases and V 5 bases, and 6 bases lay outside the gene matches. The CDR3 is 11 residues long. Looked up from germline, CDR1 is LGHNT and CDR2 is FRNRAP.

The chain links TRBV4-3 to TRBJ1-2, with 7 bases matching TRBD1. The germline V gene has CDR1 LGHNA and CDR2 YSLEER. The J segment lost 5 bases and the V segment lost 3 bases, leaving 6 bases of the junction unmatched. CDR3 length: 14 residues. The CDR3 here is CASSQGKGAYGYTF. In nucleotides, the CDR3 is TGCGCCAGCAGCCAGGGCAAGGGGGCGTATGGCTACACCTTC.

The chain carries TRBV5-4 and TRBJ2-7; 8 bases line up with TRBD1. The CDR3 extends over 14 amino acids. The V gene end was trimmed by 4 bases and the J gene end by 5 bases; junction bases not matched to a gene: 8. Germline V gene data show CDR1 as SGHNT and CDR2 as YYREEE (reference sequence). The chain's CDR3 is CASSPTTGVNEQYF. CDR3 DNA: TGTGCCAGCAGCCCGACGACAGGGGTTAACGAGCAGTACTTC.

The V and J genes are TRBV5-6 and TRBJ2-5; no reliable D call. The J call may be incorrect, as the DNA end agrees better with TRBJ2-7. Looked up from germline, CDR1 is SGHDT and CDR2 is YYEEEE. The CDR3 runs 12 residues. The CDR3 region has the DNA TGTGCCAGCAGCTTTATGTCAGGCGAGCAGTACTTC. This sequence encodes CASSFMSGEQYF.

The rearrangement links TRBV2 to TRBJ2-1; no firm D call. Trimming removed 0 bases from V and 12 bases from J, with 6 bases in between. The germline gives CDR1 SNHLY, CDR2 FYNNEI. This CDR3 has 11 residues. CDR3 region: CASSEAGGQFF. The CDR3 DNA reads as TGTGCCAGCAGTGAAGCAGGCGGGCAGTTCTTC.

CDR3 in amino acids: CASSWDYSYEQYF. The CDR3 DNA reads TGTGCCAGCAGTTGGGACTACTCCTACGAGCAGTACTTC. This chain links TRBV27 with TRBJ2-7; 7 nucleotides agree with TRBD2. Germline V gene data show CDR1 as MNHEY and CDR2 as SMNVEV (reference sequence). The CDR3 covers 13 residues. With V trimmed by 4 bases and J by 0 bases, 0 bases remained unmatched.

V is TRBV9 and J is TRBJ1-1; tentative D call: TRBD1 (6 bases). With 2 bases removed from V and 3 bases from J, the gap between germline ends came to 14 bases. CDR3 length equals 15 residues. Germline lookup yields CDR1 SGDLS and CDR2 YYNGEE. In DNA form, the CDR3 reads TGTGCCAGCAGCGTTAAACAGGGAAGTTACACTGAAGCTTTCTTT. The encoded protein is CASSVKQGSYTEAFF.

The rearrangement joins TRBV15 to TRBJ1-5; a weak D match, TRBD1 (5 bases). The V gene's germline CDR1 is LNHNV and CDR2 YYDKDF (reference sequence). Deletions cut 1 base from V and 7 bases from J, with 11 bases between. CDR3 length: 14 amino acids. In DNA form, the CDR3 reads TGTGCCACCAGCAGAGCAGGGATACGCCAGCCCCAGCATTTT. Protein product: CATSRAGIRQPQHF.

This chain joins TRBV7-2 and TRBJ2-4; no firm D call. This CDR3 has 14 amino acids. V dropped 1 base and J dropped 0 bases, with 4 bases sitting between them. The germline CDR1 and CDR2 sequences are SGHTA and FQGNSA. CDR3 region: CASSLELAKNIQYF. CDR3 nucleotides: TGTGCCAGCAGCTTAGAACTAGCCAAAAACATTCAGTACTTC.